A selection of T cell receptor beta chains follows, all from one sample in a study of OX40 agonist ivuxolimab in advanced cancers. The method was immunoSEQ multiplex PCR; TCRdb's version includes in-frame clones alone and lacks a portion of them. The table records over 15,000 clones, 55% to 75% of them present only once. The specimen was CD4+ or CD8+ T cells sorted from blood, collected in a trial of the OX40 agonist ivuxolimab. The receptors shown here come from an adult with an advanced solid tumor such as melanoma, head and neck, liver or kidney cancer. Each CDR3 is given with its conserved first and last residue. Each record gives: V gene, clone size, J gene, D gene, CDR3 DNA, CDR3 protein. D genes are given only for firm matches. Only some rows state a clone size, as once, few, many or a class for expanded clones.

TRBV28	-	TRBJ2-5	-	TGTGCCAGCAGTTTATTCGACGGGCCAGCGGAGACCCAGTACTTC	CASSLFDGPAETQYF
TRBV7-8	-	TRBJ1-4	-	TGTGCCAGCAGCTTTGCTGACTCCCAGGGGGAAAAACTGTTTTTT	CASSFADSQGEKLFF
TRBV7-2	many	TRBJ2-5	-	TGTGCCAGCAGCTTATTCCAGGGGGGGCAGGAGACCCAGTACTTC	CASSLFQGGQETQYF
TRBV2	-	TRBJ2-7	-	TGTGCCAGCTCCCCCTACTCCTACGAGCAGTACTTC	CASSPYSYEQYF
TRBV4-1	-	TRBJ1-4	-	TGCGCCAGCAGCCAATCAGGGACAACCGAGGGTCGTGAAAAACTGTTTTTT	CASSQSGTTEGREKLFF
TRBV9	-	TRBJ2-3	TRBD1	TGTGCCAGCAGCGTACAGGGGGCAAGCACAGATACGCAGTATTTT	CASSVQGASTDTQYF
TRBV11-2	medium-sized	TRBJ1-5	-	TGTGCCAGCAGCCCCTCACAGAATAGCAATCAGCCCCAGCATTTT	CASSPSQNSNQPQHF
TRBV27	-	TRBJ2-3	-	TGTGCCAGCAGTTTAGAAGGGTGGGGGATGGGTTTCACAGATACGCAGTATTTT	CASSLEGWGMGFTDTQYF
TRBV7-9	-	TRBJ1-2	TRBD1	TGTGCCAGCAGCCAGCCGGGACAGGGTAGCTATGGCTACACCTTC	CASSQPGQGSYGYTF
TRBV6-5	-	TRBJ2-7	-	TGTGCCAGCGGCTTACAGGGAGGCGAGCAGTACTTC	CASGLQGGEQYF
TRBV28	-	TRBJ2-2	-	TGTGCCAGCAGTCCCCCGGACAGATTTAACACCGGGGAGCTGTTTTTT	CASSPPDRFNTGELFF
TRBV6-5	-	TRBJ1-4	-	TGTGCCAGCAGTTATGATTGGACAGACAATGAAAAACTGTTTTTT	CASSYDWTDNEKLFF
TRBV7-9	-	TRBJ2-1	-	TGTGCCAGCAGCTTAGGGAATAATGAGCAGTTCTTC	CASSLGNNEQFF